A single sample gave rise to the 9 T cell receptor beta chains below, sequenced in a study of CD8+ T cells in alopecia areata. cDNA prepared by RNA extraction and subsequent reverse transcription served as the template for sequencing. Sequencing was performed with immunoSEQ multiplex PCR; in TCRdb, only in-frame clones are kept and a portion is missing. The sample lists under 200,000 clones; just over 65% were seen once. The treatment is: oral pan-JAK inhibitor, 5-10 mg twice daily. The material was CD4+ T cells sorted from blood, obtained at week 4, from a patient treated with tofacitinib. The receptor set was obtained from a human donor with alopecia areata.

The chain recombines TRBV5-6 with TRBJ1-2, with D unclear. The CDR3 loop spans 13 amino acids. Between the trimmed V and J ends, which lost 4 bases and 4 bases, there was a span of 11 bases. Looked up from germline, CDR1 is SGHDT and CDR2 is YYEEEE. The chain's CDR3 is CASSLGRAYGYTF. CDR3 DNA sequence: TGTGCCAGCAGCCTTGGGAGAGCCTATGGCTACACCTTC.

The rearrangement joins TRBV4-3 to TRBJ2-3; 15 nucleotides agree with TRBD2. CDR3 length: 18 residues. The ends lost 4 bases at V and 5 bases at J; junction bases unmatched: 10. Germline values: CDR1 LGHNA, CDR2 YSLEER. The CDR3 reads CASSRGLAGGPDEDTQYF. For the CDR3, the DNA is TGCGCCAGCAGCCGAGGACTAGCGGGGGGGCCAGACGAAGATACGCAGTATTTT.

There are a few counts of this clone. V is TRBV5-1 and J is TRBJ2-2, with D perhaps matching TRBD1 or TRBD2 (5 bases each). CDR1 is SGHRS, CDR2 YFSETQ, per germline. V was pared by 2 bases and J by 1 base, with 12 bases between. This CDR3 contains 16 residues. CDR3 DNA: TGCGCCAGCAGCTTTCTACGGGGCCGGAACACCGGGGAGCTGTTTTTT. This sequence encodes CASSFLRGRNTGELFF.

The CDR3 nucleotides are TGTGCCAGCAGCTTAGGCGCGGGGCAGCCCCAGCATTTT. The encoded protein is CASSLGAGQPQHF. V is TRBV7-6 and J is TRBJ1-5; D is undetermined. Germline values: CDR1 SGHVS, CDR2 FNYEAQ. Trimming stripped 1 base from V and 7 bases from J, with 8 bases between. This CDR3 is 13 amino acids long.

A few counts support this clone. The genes are TRBV5-1 and TRBJ1-2; the D is unclear. This CDR3 contains 12 residues. The V gene lost 6 bases and the J gene lost 7 bases, with 13 bases spanning the gap. In germline, CDR1 is SGHRS, CDR2 YFSETQ. This CDR3 is CASTDSGRGYTF. DNA of the CDR3: TGCGCCAGCACGGACTCCGGGCGTGGCTACACCTTC.

This clone was found a few times. The chain links TRBV29-1 to TRBJ2-5, with 12 nucleotides matching TRBD2. Germline CDR1 reads SQVTM; CDR2 reads ANQGSEA. The ends lost 7 bases at V and 4 bases at J; junction bases unmatched: 4. There are 13 residues in the CDR3. The CDR3 region is CSAGTSGSETQYF. Here the CDR3 DNA reads TGCAGCGCTGGGACTAGCGGGTCAGAGACCCAGTACTTC.

This clone was picked up one time. The V gene is TRBV9, the J gene TRBJ1-3, with D uncertain. V lost 0 bases and J lost 0, with 16 bases in between. This CDR3 comprises 18 residues. Germline assignment: CDR1 SGDLS and CDR2 YYNGEE. The CDR3 sequence: CASSVGESRRLSGNTIYF. CDR3 nucleotide sequence: TGTGCCAGCAGCGTAGGAGAGTCGAGACGACTCTCTGGAAACACCATATATTTT.

The V gene is TRBV4-3, the J gene TRBJ2-2; D remains ambiguous. Germline V lookup: CDR1 LGHNA, CDR2 YSLEER. V was trimmed by 1 base and J by 1 base, leaving 10 bases between them. CDR3 length: 16 residues. CDR3 in amino acids: CASSQGQAGNTGELFF. The CDR3 nucleotides are TGCGCCAGCAGCCAAGGGCAGGCAGGGAACACCGGGGAGCTGTTTTTT.

This rearrangement joins TRBV15 to TRBJ2-7; D is perhaps TRBD2 (6 bases). The CDR3 spans 15 residues. Trimming shortened V by 4 bases and J by 5 bases, and 18 bases separated the two germline ends. Germline lookup yields CDR1 LNHNV and CDR2 YYDKDF (reference sequence). The CDR3 coding sequence is TGTGCCACCAGCAAAGAGCGGGTGCGGACGGACGAGCAGTACTTC. It yields the protein CATSKERVRTDEQYF.